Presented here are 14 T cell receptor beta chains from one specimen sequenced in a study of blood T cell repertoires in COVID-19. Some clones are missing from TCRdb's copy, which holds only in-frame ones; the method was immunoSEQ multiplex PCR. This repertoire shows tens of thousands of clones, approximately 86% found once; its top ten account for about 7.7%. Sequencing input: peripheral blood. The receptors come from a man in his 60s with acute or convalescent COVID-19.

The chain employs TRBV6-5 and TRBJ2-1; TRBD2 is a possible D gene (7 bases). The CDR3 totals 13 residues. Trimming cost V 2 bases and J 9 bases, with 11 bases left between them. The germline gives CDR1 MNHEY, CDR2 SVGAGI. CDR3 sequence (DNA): TGTGCCAGCAGTTACGCCGGGGGGCTTGAGCAGTTCTTC. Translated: CASSYAGGLEQFF.

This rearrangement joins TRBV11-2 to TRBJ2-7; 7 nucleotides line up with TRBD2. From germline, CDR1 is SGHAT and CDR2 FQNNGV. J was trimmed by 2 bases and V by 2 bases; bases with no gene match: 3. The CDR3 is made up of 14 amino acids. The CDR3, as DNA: TGTGCCAGCAGCTTATCTAGCGGAGCCTACGAGCAGTACTTC. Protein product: CASSLSSGAYEQYF.

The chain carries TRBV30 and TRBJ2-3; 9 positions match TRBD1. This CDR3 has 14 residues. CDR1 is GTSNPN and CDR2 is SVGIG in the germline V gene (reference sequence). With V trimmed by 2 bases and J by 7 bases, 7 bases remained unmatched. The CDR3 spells CAWSSGTGQNTQYF. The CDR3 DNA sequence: TGTGCCTGGAGTTCGGGGACAGGGCAAAATACGCAGTATTTT. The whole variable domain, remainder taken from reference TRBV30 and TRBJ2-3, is SQTIHQWPATLVQPVGSPLSLECTVEGTSNPNLYWYRQAAGRGLQLLFYSVGIGQISSEVPQNLSASRPQDRQFILSSKKLLLSDSGFYLCAWSSGTGQNTQYFGPGTRLTVL.

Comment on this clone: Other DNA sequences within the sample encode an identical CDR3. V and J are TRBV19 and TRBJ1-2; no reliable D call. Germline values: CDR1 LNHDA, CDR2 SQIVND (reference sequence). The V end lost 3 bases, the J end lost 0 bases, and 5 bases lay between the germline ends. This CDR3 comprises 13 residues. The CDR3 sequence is CASSMAANYGYTF. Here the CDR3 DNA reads TGTGCCAGTAGTATGGCTGCTAACTATGGCTACACCTTC.

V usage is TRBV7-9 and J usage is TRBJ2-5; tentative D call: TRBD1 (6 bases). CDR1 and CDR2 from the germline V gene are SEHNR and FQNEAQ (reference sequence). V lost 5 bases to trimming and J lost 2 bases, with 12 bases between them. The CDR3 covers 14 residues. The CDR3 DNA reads TGTGCCAGCAGCGACCAGGGGCGGCAAGAGACCCAGTACTTC. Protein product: CASSDQGRQETQYF.

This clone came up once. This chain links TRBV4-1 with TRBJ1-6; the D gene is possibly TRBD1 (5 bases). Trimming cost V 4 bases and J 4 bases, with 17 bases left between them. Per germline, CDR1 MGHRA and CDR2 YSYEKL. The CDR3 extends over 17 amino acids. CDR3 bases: TGCGCCAGCAGCCCACCACGTGACAGCATTTATAATTCACCCCTCCACTTT. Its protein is CASSPPRDSIYNSPLHF.

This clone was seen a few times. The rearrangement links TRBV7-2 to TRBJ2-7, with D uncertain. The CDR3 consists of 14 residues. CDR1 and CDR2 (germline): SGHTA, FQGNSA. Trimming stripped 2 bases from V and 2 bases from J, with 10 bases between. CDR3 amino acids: CASSLTDGPYEQYF. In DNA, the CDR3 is TGTGCCAGCAGCTTAACAGACGGCCCCTACGAGCAGTACTTC. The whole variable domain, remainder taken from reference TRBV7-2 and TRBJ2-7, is GAGVSQSPSNKVTEKGKDVELRCDPISGHTALYWYRQSLGQGLEFLIYFQGNSAPDKSGLPSDRFSAERTGGSVSTLTIQRTQQEDSAVYLCASSLTDGPYEQYFGPGTRLTVT.

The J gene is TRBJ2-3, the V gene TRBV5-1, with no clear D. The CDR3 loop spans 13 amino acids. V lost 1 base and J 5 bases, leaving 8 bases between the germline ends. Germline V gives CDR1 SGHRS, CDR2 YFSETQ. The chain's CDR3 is CASSLFSIDTQYF. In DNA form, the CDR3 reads TGCGCCAGCAGCTTGTTTTCAATAGATACGCAGTATTTT.

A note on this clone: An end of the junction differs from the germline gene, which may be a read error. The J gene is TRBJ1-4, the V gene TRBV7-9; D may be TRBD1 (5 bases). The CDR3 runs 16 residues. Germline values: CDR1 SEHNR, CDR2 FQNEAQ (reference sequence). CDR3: CASRFTAGGINEKLFF. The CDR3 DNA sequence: TGTGCCAGCCGCTTCACTGCGGGGGGTATTAATGAAAAACTGTTTTTT.

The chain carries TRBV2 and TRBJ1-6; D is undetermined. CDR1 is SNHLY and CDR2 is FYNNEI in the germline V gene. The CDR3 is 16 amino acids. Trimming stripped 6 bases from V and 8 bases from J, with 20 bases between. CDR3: CASSLVEVARDSPLHF. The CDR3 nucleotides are TGTGCCAGCAGCTTGGTTGAGGTTGCCCGTGATTCACCCCTCCACTTT.

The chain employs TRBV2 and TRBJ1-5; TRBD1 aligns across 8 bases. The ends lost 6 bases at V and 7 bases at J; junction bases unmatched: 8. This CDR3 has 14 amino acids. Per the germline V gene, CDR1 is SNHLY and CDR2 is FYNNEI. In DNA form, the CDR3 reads TGTGCCAGCAGCCCCGACAGGGGACGGCAGCCCCAGCATTTT. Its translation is CASSPDRGRQPQHF.

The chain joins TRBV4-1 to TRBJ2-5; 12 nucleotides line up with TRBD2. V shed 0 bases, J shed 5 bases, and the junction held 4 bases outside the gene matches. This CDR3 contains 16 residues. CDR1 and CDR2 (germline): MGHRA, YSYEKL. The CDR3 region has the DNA TGCGCCAGCAGCCAAGACCTAGCGGGGGGGGGCGAGACCCAGTACTTC. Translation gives CASSQDLAGGGETQYF.

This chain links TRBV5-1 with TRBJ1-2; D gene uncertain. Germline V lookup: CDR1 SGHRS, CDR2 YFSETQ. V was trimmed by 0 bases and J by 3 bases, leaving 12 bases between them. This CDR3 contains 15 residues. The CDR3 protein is CASSLENRVHYGYTF. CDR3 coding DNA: TGCGCCAGCAGCTTGGAAAACCGGGTTCACTATGGCTACACCTTC.

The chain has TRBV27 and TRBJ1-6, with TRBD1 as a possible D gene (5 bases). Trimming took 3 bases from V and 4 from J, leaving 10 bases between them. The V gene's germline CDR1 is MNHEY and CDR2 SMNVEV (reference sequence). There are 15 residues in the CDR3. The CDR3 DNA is TGTGCCAGCAGTTTTCAGACAGATTATAATTCACCCCTCCACTTT. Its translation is CASSFQTDYNSPLHF.